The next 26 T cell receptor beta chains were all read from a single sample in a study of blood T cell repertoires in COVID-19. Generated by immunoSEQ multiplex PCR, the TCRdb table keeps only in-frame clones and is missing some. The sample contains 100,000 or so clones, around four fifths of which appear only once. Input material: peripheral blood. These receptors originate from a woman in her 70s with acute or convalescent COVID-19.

CDR3 loop: CASSIVRDIQYF. In nucleotides, the CDR3 is TGTGCCAGCAGTATCGTCCGGGACATTCAGTACTTC. The chain uses TRBV2 and TRBJ2-4; D remains unclear. The germline CDR1 and CDR2 sequences are SNHLY and FYNNEI. Deletions cut 5 bases from V and 8 bases from J, with 10 bases between. CDR3 length: 12 residues.

CDR3 DNA: TGTGCCAGCACCCCGGGACAGGGGAGGAGTGGCTACACCTTC. Its translation: CASTPGQGRSGYTF. The rearrangement links TRBV25-1 to TRBJ1-2, with TRBD1 matching 10 bases. V lost 7 bases, J lost 7 bases, and 9 bases stayed unmatched. Germline V gene lookup returns CDR1 MGHDK and CDR2 SYGVNS. The CDR3 totals 14 residues.

CDR3 region: CASRWDSGQETQYF. In DNA form, the CDR3 reads TGTGCCAGTAGGTGGGACAGCGGCCAAGAGACCCAGTACTTC. The chain couples TRBV19 to TRBJ2-5; TRBD1 matches 7 bases. The CDR3 length is 14 residues. J gave up 1 base and V 6 bases, and 5 bases lay outside the gene matches. The germline V gene has CDR1 LNHDA and CDR2 SQIVND (reference sequence). Variable domain in full (rest from reference TRBV19 and TRBJ2-5): DGGITQSPKYLFRKEGQNVTLSCEQNLNHDAMYWYRQDPGQGLRLIYYSQIVNDFQKGDIAEGYSVSREKKESFPLTVTSAQKNPTAFYLCASRWDSGQETQYFGPGTRLLVL.

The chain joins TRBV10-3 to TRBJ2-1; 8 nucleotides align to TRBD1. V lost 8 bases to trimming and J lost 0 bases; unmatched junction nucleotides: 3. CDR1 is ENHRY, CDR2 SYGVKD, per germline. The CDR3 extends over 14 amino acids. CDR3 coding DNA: TGTGCCATCTCAGGGACAGGCTCCTACAATGAGCAGTTCTTC. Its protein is CAISGTGSYNEQFF.

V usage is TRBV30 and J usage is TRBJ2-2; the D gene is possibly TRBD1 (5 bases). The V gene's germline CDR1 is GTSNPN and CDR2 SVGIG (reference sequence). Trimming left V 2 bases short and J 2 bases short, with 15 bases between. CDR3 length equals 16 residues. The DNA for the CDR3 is TGTGCCTGGAGTCCCCTCGGCAGGGTAAACACCGGGGAGCTGTTTTTT. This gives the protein CAWSPLGRVNTGELFF.

Here the CDR3 reads CATSRDSGSGKTQYF. The CDR3 bases are TGTGCCACCAGCAGAGATAGTGGTAGCGGGAAGACCCAGTACTTC. The chain uses TRBV15 and TRBJ2-5, with 8 bases that match TRBD2. The CDR3 runs to 15 residues. V shed 0 bases and J 6 bases; nucleotides not matched to a gene: 6. CDR1 and CDR2 from the germline V gene are LNHNV and YYDKDF (reference sequence). Full variable domain (missing parts from reference TRBV15 and TRBJ2-5): DAMVIQNPRYQVTQFGKPVTLSCSQTLNHNVMYWYQQKSSQAPKLLFHYYDKDFNNEADTPDNFQSRRPNTSFCFLDIRSPGLGDTAMYLCATSRDSGSGKTQYFGPGTRLLVL.

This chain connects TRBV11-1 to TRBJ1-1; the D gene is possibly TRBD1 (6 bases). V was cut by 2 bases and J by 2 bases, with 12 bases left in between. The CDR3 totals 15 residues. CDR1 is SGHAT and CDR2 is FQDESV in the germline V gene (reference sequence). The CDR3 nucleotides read TGTGCCAGCAGCTTAAACTCAGGGGTTAACACTGAAGCTTTCTTT. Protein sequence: CASSLNSGVNTEAFF.

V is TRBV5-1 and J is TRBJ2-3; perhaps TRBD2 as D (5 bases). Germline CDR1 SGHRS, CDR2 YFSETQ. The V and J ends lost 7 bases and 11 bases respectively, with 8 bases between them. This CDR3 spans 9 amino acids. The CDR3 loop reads CASGERQYF. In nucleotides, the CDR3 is TGCGCCAGCGGGGAGAGGCAGTATTTT.

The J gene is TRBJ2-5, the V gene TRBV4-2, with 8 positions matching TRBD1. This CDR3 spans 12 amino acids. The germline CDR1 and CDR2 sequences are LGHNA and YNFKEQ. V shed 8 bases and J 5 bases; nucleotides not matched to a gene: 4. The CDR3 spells CASGDRLETQYF. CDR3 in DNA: TGTGCCAGCGGGGACAGGTTGGAGACCCAGTACTTC.

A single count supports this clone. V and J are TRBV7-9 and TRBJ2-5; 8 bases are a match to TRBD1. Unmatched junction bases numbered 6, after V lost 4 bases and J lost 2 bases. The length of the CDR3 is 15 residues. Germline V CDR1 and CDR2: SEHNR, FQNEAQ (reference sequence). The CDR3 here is CASSSPGQGQETQYF. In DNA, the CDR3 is TGTGCCAGCAGCTCCCCCGGACAGGGTCAAGAGACCCAGTACTTC.

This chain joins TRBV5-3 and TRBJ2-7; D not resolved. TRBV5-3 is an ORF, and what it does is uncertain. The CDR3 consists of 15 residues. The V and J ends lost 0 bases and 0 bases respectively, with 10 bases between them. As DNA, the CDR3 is TGTGCCAGAAGCTTGGGCCCCTTGAGCTCCTACGAGCAGTACTTC. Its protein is CARSLGPLSSYEQYF.

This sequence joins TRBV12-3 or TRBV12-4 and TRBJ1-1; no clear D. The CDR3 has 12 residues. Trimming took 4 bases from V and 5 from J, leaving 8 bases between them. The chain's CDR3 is CASSWRGTEAFF. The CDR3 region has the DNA TGTGCCAGCAGTTGGAGAGGAACTGAAGCTTTCTTT.

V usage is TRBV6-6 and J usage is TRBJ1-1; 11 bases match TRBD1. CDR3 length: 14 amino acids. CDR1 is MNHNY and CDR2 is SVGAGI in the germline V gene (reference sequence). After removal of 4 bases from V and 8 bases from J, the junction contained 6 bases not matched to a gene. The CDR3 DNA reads TGTGCCAGCAGTTTCACCGGGACAGGGGGAGAAGCTTTCTTT. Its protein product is CASSFTGTGGEAFF.

The CDR3 DNA follows: TGTGCCAGAGGGGTAGCGGGGGGGACAGAGACCCAGTACTTC. Its translation is CARGVAGGTETQYF. The chain links TRBV6-5 to TRBJ2-5; 11 bases map to TRBD2. Germline V gives CDR1 MNHEY, CDR2 SVGAGI. The CDR3 runs 14 residues. V shed 9 bases, J shed 4 bases, and the junction held 7 bases outside the gene matches.

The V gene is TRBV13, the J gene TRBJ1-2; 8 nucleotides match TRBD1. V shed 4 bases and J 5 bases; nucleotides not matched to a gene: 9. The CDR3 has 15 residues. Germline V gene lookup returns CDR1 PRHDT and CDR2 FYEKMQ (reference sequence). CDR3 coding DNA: TGTGCCAGCAGCTCAGGGGGCAGGGTAGTATATGGCTACACCTTC. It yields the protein CASSSGGRVVYGYTF.

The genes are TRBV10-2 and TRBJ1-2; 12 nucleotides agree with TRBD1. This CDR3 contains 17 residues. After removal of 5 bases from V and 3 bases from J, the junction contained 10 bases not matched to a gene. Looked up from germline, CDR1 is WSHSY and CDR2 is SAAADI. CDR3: CASSSGTGGASYYGYTF. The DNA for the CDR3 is TGCGCCAGCAGTTCCGGGACAGGGGGCGCGAGCTACTATGGCTACACCTTC.

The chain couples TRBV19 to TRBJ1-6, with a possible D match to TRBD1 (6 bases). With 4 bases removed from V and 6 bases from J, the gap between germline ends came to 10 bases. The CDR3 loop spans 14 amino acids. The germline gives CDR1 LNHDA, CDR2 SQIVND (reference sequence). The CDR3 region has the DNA TGTGCCAGTAGTAGTAGGGGGTCTAATTCACCCCTCCACTTT. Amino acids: CASSSRGSNSPLHF.

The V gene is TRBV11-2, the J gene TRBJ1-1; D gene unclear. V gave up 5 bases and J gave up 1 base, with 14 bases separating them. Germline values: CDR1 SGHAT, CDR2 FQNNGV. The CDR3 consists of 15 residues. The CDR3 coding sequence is TGTGCCAGCAGCCCCCCCCGAGGGAAGAACACTGAAGCTTTCTTT. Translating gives CASSPPRGKNTEAFF.

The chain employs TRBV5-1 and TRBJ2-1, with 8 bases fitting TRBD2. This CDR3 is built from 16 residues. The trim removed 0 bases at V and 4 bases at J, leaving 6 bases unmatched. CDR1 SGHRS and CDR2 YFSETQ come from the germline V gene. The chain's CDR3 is CASSLAEIAGYNEQFF. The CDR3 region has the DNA TGCGCCAGCAGCTTGGCCGAAATAGCGGGGTACAATGAGCAGTTCTTC.

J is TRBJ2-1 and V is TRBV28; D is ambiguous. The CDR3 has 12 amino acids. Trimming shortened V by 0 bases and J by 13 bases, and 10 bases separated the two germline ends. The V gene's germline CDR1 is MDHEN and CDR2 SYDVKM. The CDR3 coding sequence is TGTGCCAGCAGTTTATGGGAGTCTCACCAGTTCTTC. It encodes CASSLWESHQFF.

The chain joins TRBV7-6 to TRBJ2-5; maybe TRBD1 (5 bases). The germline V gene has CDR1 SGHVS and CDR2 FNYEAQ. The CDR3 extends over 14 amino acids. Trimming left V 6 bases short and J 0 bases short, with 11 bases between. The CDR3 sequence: CASRPGANQETQYF. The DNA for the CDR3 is TGTGCCAGCAGGCCTGGGGCCAACCAAGAGACCCAGTACTTC.

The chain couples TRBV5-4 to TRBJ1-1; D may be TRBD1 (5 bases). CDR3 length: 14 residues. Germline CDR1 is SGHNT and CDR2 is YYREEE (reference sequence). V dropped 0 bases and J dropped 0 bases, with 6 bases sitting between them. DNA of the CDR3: TGTGCCAGCAGCTTGGGGGGGGTGAACACTGAAGCTTTCTTT. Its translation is CASSLGGVNTEAFF.

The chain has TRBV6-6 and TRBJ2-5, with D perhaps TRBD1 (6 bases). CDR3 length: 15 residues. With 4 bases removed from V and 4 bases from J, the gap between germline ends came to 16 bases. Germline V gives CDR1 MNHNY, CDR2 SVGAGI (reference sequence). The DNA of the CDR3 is TGTGCCAGCAGTTCTGTGGGGGCCGTGGGAGAGACCCAGTACTTC. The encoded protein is CASSSVGAVGETQYF.

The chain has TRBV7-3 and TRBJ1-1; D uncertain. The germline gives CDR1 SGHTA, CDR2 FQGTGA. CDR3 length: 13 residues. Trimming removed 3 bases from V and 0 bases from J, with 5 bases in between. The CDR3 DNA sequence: TGTGCCAGCAGCTTTAACATGAACACTGAAGCTTTCTTT. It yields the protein CASSFNMNTEAFF.

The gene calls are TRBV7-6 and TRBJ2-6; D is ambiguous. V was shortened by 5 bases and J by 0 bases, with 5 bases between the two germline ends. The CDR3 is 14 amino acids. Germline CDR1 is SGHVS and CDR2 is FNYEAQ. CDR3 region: CASSQISGANVLTF. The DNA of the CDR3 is TGTGCCAGCAGCCAGATCTCTGGGGCCAACGTCCTGACTTTC.

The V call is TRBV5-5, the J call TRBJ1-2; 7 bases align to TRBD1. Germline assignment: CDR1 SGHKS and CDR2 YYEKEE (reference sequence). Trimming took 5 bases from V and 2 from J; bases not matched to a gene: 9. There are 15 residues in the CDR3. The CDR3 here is CASRAESTGNYGYTF. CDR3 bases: TGTGCCAGCAGGGCTGAATCGACAGGGAACTATGGCTACACCTTC.